This record covers a single T cell receptor (beta chain). This clonotype was found many times. Its antigen remains unidentified. No much larger clonotype is one base removed from it; base qualities were not supplied. This entry comes from a study of Graves' ophthalmopathy and Graves' hyperthyroidism (dated by TCRdb to the late 2010s). About the full investigation: Peripheral blood was collected at initial diagnosis, before any treatment. For training and testing, the roughly 100 patients in the discovery cohort were randomly divided in a 7:3 ratio. To explore V-J signatures that separate ophthalmopathy from hyperthyroidism, a discovery set of about 100 patients was enrolled, consisting of 40 to 45 with ophthalmopathy and approximately 57 with stable hyperthyroidism. In a handful of hyperthyroidism patients, the T-cell repertoire of thyroid tissue was compared with the T-cell repertoire of blood. The independent validation cohort included under 20 hyperthyroidism patients plus 17 patients who later progressed from hyperthyroidism to ophthalmopathy. TCR beta repertoire signatures were used to distinguish Graves' ophthalmopathy from Graves' hyperthyroidism and to predict progression to ophthalmopathy. Once sampling was done, hyperthyroidism patients were given methimazole at a starting dose of 30 mg daily, while ophthalmopathy patients were given high-dose intravenous methylprednisolone. In total, some 140 blood samples were TCR-sequenced: 43 ophthalmopathy, some 72 hyperthyroidism and approximately 17 hyperthyroidism-to-ophthalmopathy patients. What the study reported, not specific to this receptor: No statistical method was used to set the sample size in advance, and the investigators knew which group each participant was assigned to. In validation, the model predicted ophthalmopathy progression with about 71% sensitivity and roughly 72% specificity; about a dozen predicted patients were CT-confirmed with GO in a median of about 6.1 months. Ophthalmopathy was separated from stable hyperthyroidism by the 13-signature model with around 88% sensitivity and about 83% specificity in cross-validation and with 80%/75% in the test set. Among expanded thyroid clonotypes with frequency above 0.001, most also showed up in blood, which suggests that blood repertoires may reflect the thyroid immune response.

Trimming accounts for 8 bases at V and 1 base at J, while the number of junction bases matched to no gene is 7. Sequences MNHNY (CDR1) and SVGAGI (CDR2) are obtained from the germline V gene (reference sequence). The CDR3 spans 15 residues, from the cysteine through the phenylalanine. Kept here is only the CDR3 DNA, which spans 45 bases and is read in frame from base 1. The ophthalmopathy patients had moderately to severely active disease, with a Clinical Activity Score of 3 or higher, a NOSPECS grade of 4 or higher, and a disease duration of less than 3 months. Patients with other autoimmune diseases, uncontrolled infections, pregnancy or lactation were excluded from the study. Diagnosis was based on clinical symptoms, serum thyroxine, TRAb, thyroid ultrasound and orbital computed tomography. Using Ficoll-Paque density gradient centrifugation, PBMCs were isolated from roughly 9.2 ml of fresh peripheral blood. Trizol reagent was used to extract the total RNA, and its quality was then checked on an Agilent 2100 Bioanalyzer.

For repertoire sequencing, the TCR beta CDR3 regions were amplified from RNA transcripts. HTBI primers and the Qiagen OneStep RT-PCR kit were used in a first-round RT-PCR, which was followed by a second-round multiplex PCR, size selection and purification. The libraries underwent paired-end sequencing with 100 bp reads on an Illumina HiSeq2000. In the authors' own workflow: SOAPnuke was used for read processing, and reads with adapters, uncalled bases, a mean Phred below 15, or no exact constant-primer or identifier match were discarded. COPE v1.2.5 was used to merge high-quality paired reads. Clonotypes were defined as unique nucleotide sequences and were aligned to IMGT TRB V, D and J references using MiTCR v1.1. Only V-J combinations with frequency above 0.0001 were analysed, covering approximately 99% of repertoires. A TCR clonal expansion and chaos score per V-J combination was defined as the ratio of F50 clonal expansion to chaos observed in the TCRdist matrix. Welch's t-statistics and random forest were used to narrow the features down to approximately twelve V-J combinations, which were then fed into a naive Bayes classifier. Thyroid-blood repertoire similarity was quantified with the Morisita-Horn index. Using fastp at Q25 and MiXCR, TCRdb reprocessed the public reads and kept productive beta chains. Merged by CDR3 protein, the rows form single entries marked with the most common genes and DNA. None of the V and J calls come from the authors' own analysis; TCRdb made them. The sample table shows 210,000 or so distinct CDR3 sequences, and around 30% are seen once. The ten largest clones capture around 9.8% of the sample.

The sequence links TRBV6-6 to TRBJ2-5; 10 middle bases align to TRBD2. This sequence originates from a man between 50 and 59 years old with Graves' ophthalmopathy. Donor details come from another sample of the same person, matched by shared clones. Material for sequencing was peripheral blood. The bases read TGTGCCAGCGGGGGGGCTAGCGGGAGCCAAGAGACCCAGTACTTC. This gives the protein CASGGASGSQETQYF.